These 23 T cell receptor beta chains came from one sample sequenced in a study of blood T cell repertoires in COVID-19. Only in-frame clones appear in the TCRdb table, and some are missing; sequencing was by immunoSEQ multiplex PCR. Among roughly 170,000 clones listed, over 70% were seen once. Sequenced input: PBMCs or T cells enriched from blood (not recorded which). These TCRs come from a woman aged 45 to 65 in a cohort exposed to, infected with or recovered from COVID-19 (not recorded which).

The V gene is TRBV7-3, the J gene TRBJ2-1; no clear D. Trimming left V 4 bases short and J 0 bases short, with 16 bases between. This CDR3 contains 17 residues. The germline CDR1 and CDR2 sequences are SGHTA and FQGTGA. CDR3 bases: TGTGCCAGCAGCTCCTATGAGACAAGAAGCTCCTACAATGAGCAGTTCTTC. As protein: CASSSYETRSSYNEQFF.

The chain joins TRBV7-3 to TRBJ1-6; D uncertain. CDR3 length: 14 residues. Germline V gene sequence: CDR1 SGHTA, CDR2 FQGTGA. V lost 3 bases to trimming and J lost 8 bases, with 11 bases between them. The CDR3 protein is CASSFAGSDSPLHF. CDR3 sequence (DNA): TGTGCCAGCAGCTTCGCGGGGAGTGATTCACCCCTCCACTTT.

The chain has TRBV5-5 and TRBJ2-3; a possible D gene is TRBD2 (5 bases). V was pared by 2 bases and J by 6 bases, with 13 bases between. The germline V gene encodes CDR1 SGHKS and CDR2 YYEKEE (reference sequence). This CDR3 region has 14 residues. The CDR3 spells CASSLEGRGDTQYF. The CDR3 DNA follows: TGTGCCAGCAGCTTAGAAGGTCGCGGGGATACGCAGTATTTT.

The gene calls are TRBV29-1 and TRBJ1-1; D not resolved. The germline V and J ends were trimmed by 7 bases and 5 bases, with 11 bases remaining between them. This CDR3 region has 11 residues. The germline V gene encodes CDR1 SQVTM and CDR2 ANQGSEA. The chain's CDR3 is CSGTRGTEAFF. CDR3 nucleotide sequence: TGCAGCGGCACACGGGGTACTGAAGCTTTCTTT.

This clone was observed a few times. This rearrangement joins TRBV28 to TRBJ2-3; D is ambiguous. The CDR3 covers 12 residues. Germline values: CDR1 MDHEN, CDR2 SYDVKM. Trimming took off 2 bases at V and 3 bases at J, with 3 bases between the two ends. The CDR3 sequence: CASSLLTDTQYF. DNA of the CDR3: TGTGCCAGCAGTTTACTGACAGATACGCAGTATTTT.

The V gene is TRBV2, the J gene TRBJ1-3; D may be TRBD1 (5 bases). This CDR3 has 14 residues. The V gene's germline CDR1 is SNHLY and CDR2 FYNNEI. The V and J ends lost 6 bases and 0 bases respectively, with 9 bases between them. Here the CDR3 reads CASRGGNSGNTIYF. The CDR3 nucleotides read TGTGCCAGCAGGGGGGGGAACTCTGGAAACACCATATATTTT. The full variable domain, with the rest looked up from reference TRBV2 and TRBJ1-3, is EPEVTQTPSHQVTQMGQEVILRCVPISNHLYFYWYRQILGQKVEFLVSFYNNEISEKSEIFDDQFSVERPDGSNFTLKIRSTKLEDSAMYFCASRGGNSGNTIYFGEGSWLTVV.

Only a few counts were recorded for this clone. The chain has TRBV30 and TRBJ2-7; maybe TRBD2 (6 bases). The V and J ends lost 6 bases and 3 bases respectively, with 12 bases between them. The CDR3 length is 12 residues. The germline gives CDR1 GTSNPN, CDR2 SVGIG (reference sequence). The CDR3 DNA reads as TGTGCCTGTTCGCGGGATAACTACGAGCAGTACTTC. Translated, it gives CACSRDNYEQYF.

This chain connects TRBV5-1 to TRBJ2-2, with TRBD1 identical over 8 bases. Looked up from germline, CDR1 is SGHRS and CDR2 is YFSETQ. CDR3 size: 16 residues. The V gene end was trimmed by 3 bases and the J gene end by 5 bases; junction bases not matched to a gene: 9. CDR3 loop: CASSSAGTGGTGELFF. Written as DNA, the CDR3 is TGCGCCAGCAGCTCGGCCGGGACAGGCGGGACCGGGGAGCTGTTTTTT.

This clone occurred once. The chain combines TRBV19 with TRBJ1-1, with D uncertain. Deletions cut 1 base from V and 7 bases from J, with 7 bases between. The CDR3 spans 12 residues. Germline-derived CDR1 and CDR2 are LNHDA and SQIVND (reference sequence). This CDR3 reads CASSIGRSEAFF. The CDR3 bases are TGTGCCAGTAGTATAGGGAGGAGTGAAGCTTTCTTT.

This clone was observed a few times. This rearrangement joins TRBV7-9 to TRBJ2-4, with 10 bases identical to TRBD2. Germline values: CDR1 SEHNR, CDR2 FQNEAQ (reference sequence). The V gene end was trimmed by 1 base and the J gene end by 1 base; junction bases not matched to a gene: 4. CDR3 size: 17 residues. The DNA for the CDR3 is TGTGCCAGCAGCTTAGGAACTAGCGGGGAGGCCAAAAACATTCAGTACTTC. It specifies CASSLGTSGEAKNIQYF.

The sample holds a few counts of this clone. The V call is TRBV5-1, the J call TRBJ2-1; 11 bases agree with TRBD2. This CDR3 is 21 amino acids long. The germline CDR1 and CDR2 sequences are SGHRS and YFSETQ. Trimming cost V 4 bases and J 0 bases; bases outside gene matches: 18. The CDR3 sequence is CASSLHLGLAGGRSSYNEQFF. The CDR3 DNA reads TGCGCCAGCAGCCTACACTTAGGGCTAGCGGGGGGTCGTAGCTCCTACAATGAGCAGTTCTTC.

This sequence joins TRBV4-1 and TRBJ2-2; 9 bases map to TRBD2. CDR1 is MGHRA, CDR2 YSYEKL, per germline. The CDR3 sequence is 18 residues long. The trim removed 0 bases at V and 1 base at J, leaving 6 bases unmatched. CDR3 sequence: CASSQEGGLAMNTGELFF. The CDR3 DNA sequence: TGCGCCAGCAGCCAAGAAGGCGGACTAGCGATGAACACCGGGGAGCTGTTTTTT.

The chain joins TRBV5-8 to TRBJ2-5; 8 positions match TRBD2. The CDR3 loop spans 14 amino acids. Trimming cost V 4 bases and J 5 bases; bases outside gene matches: 7. CDR1 is SGHTS and CDR2 is YDEGEE in the germline V gene. This CDR3 is CASSRSGTQETQYF. The CDR3 DNA reads TGTGCCAGCAGCCGTAGCGGGACCCAGGAGACCCAGTACTTC.

The sample holds one count of this clone. The chain uses TRBV6-5 and TRBJ1-3, with D perhaps TRBD1 (6 bases). Trimming pared 6 bases from V and 0 bases from J, leaving 12 bases between. The CDR3 runs to 15 residues. Germline loops: CDR1 MNHEY, CDR2 SVGAGI. DNA for the CDR3: TGTGCCAGCAGGATACAGGGTTACTCTGGAAACACCATATATTTT. It yields the protein CASRIQGYSGNTIYF.

The chain links TRBV7-2 to TRBJ1-6; possible D gene TRBD1, 6 bases. Germline loops: CDR1 SGHTA, CDR2 FQGNSA. Trimming took off 5 bases at V and 1 base at J, with 12 bases between the two ends. The CDR3 totals 16 residues. The CDR3: CASSPQGPSYNSPLHF. The CDR3 region has the DNA TGTGCCAGCAGCCCACAGGGCCCGTCCTATAATTCACCCCTCCACTTT.

This clone turned up a few times. This chain connects TRBV6-5 to TRBJ2-7; perhaps TRBD2 as D (5 bases). The CDR3 consists of 14 residues. CDR1 and CDR2 (germline): MNHEY, SVGAGI. V was cut by 2 bases and J by 1 base, with 9 bases left in between. DNA for the CDR3: TGTGCCAGCAGTTACGATGAGGGTTCCTACGAGCAGTACTTC. Translation: CASSYDEGSYEQYF.

This chain uses TRBV5-1 with TRBJ2-5; possibly TRBD2 for D (6 bases). Germline CDR1 reads SGHRS; CDR2 reads YFSETQ. Between the trimmed V and J ends, which lost 0 bases and 4 bases, there was a span of 10 bases. The CDR3 totals 14 residues. The CDR3 loop is CASSLAISGETQYF. CDR3 coding DNA: TGCGCCAGCAGCTTGGCCATTAGCGGAGAGACCCAGTACTTC.

CDR3 region: CASSFPQVAGELFF. In DNA form, the CDR3 reads TGTGCCAGCAGCTTTCCGCAGGTGGCCGGGGAGCTGTTTTTT. The chain joins TRBV5-6 to TRBJ2-2, with D unresolved. V was trimmed by 2 bases and J by 6 bases, leaving 11 bases between them. The length of the CDR3 is 14 residues. The germline gives CDR1 SGHDT, CDR2 YYEEEE.

J is TRBJ1-1 and V is TRBV5-1; 7 bases agree with TRBD1. J was trimmed by 4 bases and V by 2 bases; bases with no gene match: 11. Germline loops: CDR1 SGHRS, CDR2 YFSETQ. CDR3 length: 16 residues. This CDR3 is CASSLDKQGLGTEAFF. The CDR3 coding sequence is TGCGCCAGCAGCTTAGATAAACAGGGGTTAGGCACTGAAGCTTTCTTT.

The chain links TRBV5-5 to TRBJ1-2, with D hard to call. Germline CDR1 and CDR2: SGHKS and YYEKEE (reference sequence). V dropped 0 bases and J dropped 2 bases, with 14 bases sitting between them. The CDR3 runs to 16 residues. CDR3 bases: TGTGCCAGCAGCTTGGGGGCGGCGCGGGTGAACTATGGCTACACCTTC. Its protein product is CASSLGAARVNYGYTF.

The V and J genes are TRBV27 and TRBJ1-3; 7 bases are a match to TRBD1. Germline CDR1 reads MNHEY; CDR2 reads SMNVEV (reference sequence). The V and J ends lost 0 bases and 0 bases, in that order; junction bases with no gene match: 5. The CDR3 totals 17 residues. The CDR3 nucleotides read TGTGCCAGCAGTTTATCCGGGACAGTGAACTCTGGAAACACCATATATTTT. Amino acid sequence: CASSLSGTVNSGNTIYF.

The chain is built from TRBV3-1 (or the pseudogene TRBV3-2) and TRBJ2-3, with D hard to call. Trimming removed 0 bases from V and 11 bases from J, with 9 bases in between. CDR1 LGHDT and CDR2 YNNKEL come from the germline V gene (reference sequence). This CDR3 has 12 residues. The CDR3 is CASSQDRDWQYF. The DNA of the CDR3 is TGTGCCAGCAGCCAAGATCGCGATTGGCAGTATTTT.

This clone was seen just once. CDR3 protein: CASSQGDSRSGNTIYF. CDR3 DNA sequence: TGCGCCAGCAGCCAAGGGGACAGTCGCTCTGGAAACACCATATATTTT. The chain joins TRBV4-1 to TRBJ1-3; TRBD1 agrees at 7 bases. Germline CDR1 is MGHRA and CDR2 is YSYEKL. The V gene end was trimmed by 1 base and the J gene end by 0 bases; junction bases not matched to a gene: 3. This CDR3 region has 16 residues.